What follows are 28 T cell receptor beta chains derived from one specimen sequenced in a study of T cell responses to AZD1222 COVID-19 vaccine. Sequencing used immunoSEQ multiplex PCR; TCRdb keeps in-frame clones, though not all of them. The profile shows approximately 180,000 clones, just over 85% of them singletons. The sample was peripheral blood, taken on day 0 of AZD1222 vaccination. Receptors originate from an adult in good health.

This clone came up once. J is TRBJ2-3 and V is TRBV11-2; 11 positions match TRBD2. With V trimmed by 5 bases and J by 0 bases, 7 bases remained unmatched. From germline, CDR1 is SGHAT and CDR2 FQNNGV. There are 17 residues in the CDR3. The CDR3 bases are TGTGCCAGCAGCACCCGACTAGCGGGGTATAGCACAGATACGCAGTATTTT. It yields the protein CASSTRLAGYSTDTQYF.

The rearrangement links TRBV18 to TRBJ1-2, with D possibly TRBD1 on 6 matching bases. The V end was cut by 5 bases, the J end by 0 bases, with 16 bases between. Per germline, CDR1 KGHSH and CDR2 LQKENI. This CDR3 contains 16 residues. The CDR3 DNA reads as TGTGCCAGCTCAACCGGGGCTGGGGGCACTAACTATGGCTACACCTTC. Its translation: CASSTGAGGTNYGYTF.

The V and J genes are TRBV29-1 and TRBJ2-1, with D tentatively TRBD2 (5 bases). Trimming cost V 4 bases and J 0 bases, with 13 bases left between them. CDR3 length equals 15 residues. CDR1 and CDR2 (germline): SQVTM, ANQGSEA. CDR3 bases: TGCAGCGTTGTTCTAGCTTCTTTCTCCTACAATGAGCAGTTCTTC. This gives the protein CSVVLASFSYNEQFF.

The chain carries TRBV2 and TRBJ1-6; perhaps TRBD1 as D (6 bases). The CDR3 contains 14 residues. Between the trimmed V and J ends, which lost 9 bases and 14 bases, there was a span of 23 bases. In germline, CDR1 is SNHLY, CDR2 FYNNEI. CDR3 loop: CASTRQESGKALHF. In nucleotides, the CDR3 is TGTGCCAGTACTAGACAGGAGTCGGGGAAGGCCCTCCACTTT.

The chain couples TRBV21-1 to TRBJ1-5. TRBV21-1 is tagged as a pseudogene. The CDR3 has 16 residues. This CDR3 is CASSNSRTDSNQPQHF. CDR3 nucleotides: TGTGCCAGCAGCAACTCTAGGACGGATAGCAATCAGCCCCAGCATTTT.

This chain links TRBV25-1 with TRBJ1-2, with TRBD1 matching over 9 bases. This CDR3 region has 14 residues. Germline CDR1 reads MGHDK; CDR2 reads SYGVNS. Unmatched junction bases numbered 6, after V lost 6 bases and J lost 4 bases. The CDR3 is CASRRQGEAYGYTF. Here the CDR3 DNA reads TGTGCCAGCAGAAGACAGGGGGAGGCCTATGGCTACACCTTC.

The CDR3 sequence: CASSYSGVNQPQHF. CDR3 coding DNA: TGTGCCAGCAGTTATTCAGGCGTCAATCAGCCCCAGCATTTT. The V call is TRBV6-5, the J call TRBJ1-5; D remains ambiguous. The CDR3 is 14 residues long. Germline CDR1 reads MNHEY; CDR2 reads SVGAGI. The V end was cut by 3 bases, the J end by 3 bases, with 9 bases between.

This clone has more than one count but fewer than ten. This chain connects TRBV30 to TRBJ2-7; D is possibly TRBD1 (6 bases). CDR3 length equals 13 residues. Trimming pared 4 bases from V and 1 base from J, leaving 11 bases between. The germline V gene has CDR1 GTSNPN and CDR2 SVGIG (reference sequence). The CDR3 is CAWNSGVSYEQYF. DNA of the CDR3: TGTGCCTGGAATTCAGGGGTGTCCTACGAGCAGTACTTC.

This chain joins TRBV4-1 and TRBJ1-1; 7 nucleotides agree with TRBD1. Trimming took 3 bases from V and 6 from J; bases not matched to a gene: 10. Looked up from germline, CDR1 is MGHRA and CDR2 is YSYEKL. The CDR3 totals 15 residues. CDR3 nucleotides: TGCGCCAGCAGCCATGCCGACAGGGACTCGGCTGAAGCTTTCTTT. Encoded protein: CASSHADRDSAEAFF.

The chain employs TRBV6-2 or TRBV6-3 and TRBJ1-1, with D possibly matching TRBD1 (5 bases). CDR3 length equals 13 residues. CDR1 and CDR2 from the germline V gene are MNHEY and SVGEGT. V was trimmed by 2 bases and J by 1 base, leaving 5 bases between them. Written as DNA, the CDR3 is TGTGCCAGCAGTTACGGGACGAACACTGAAGCTTTCTTT. Its protein is CASSYGTNTEAFF.

V is TRBV6-5 and J is TRBJ1-1; D is unclear. Trimming shortened V by 8 bases and J by 0 bases, and 4 bases separated the two germline ends. Germline V gives CDR1 MNHEY, CDR2 SVGAGI. The CDR3 is 11 residues long. For the CDR3, the DNA is TGTGCCAGCCGGGTGAACACTGAAGCTTTCTTT. Its translation is CASRVNTEAFF.

V usage is TRBV12-5 and J usage is TRBJ2-7; unclear D gene. Germline assignment: CDR1 LGHNT and CDR2 FRNRAP. This CDR3 spans 12 amino acids. V lost 5 bases and J 1 base, leaving 6 bases between the germline ends. The CDR3 reads CASGIGSYEQYF. CDR3 DNA sequence: TGTGCTAGTGGTATAGGGTCCTACGAGCAGTACTTC.

The gene calls are TRBV11-3 and TRBJ1-1; D remains unclear. The germline gives CDR1 SGHNT, CDR2 YENEEA. This CDR3 is 13 amino acids long. Trimming took off 3 bases at V and 5 bases at J, with 10 bases between the two ends. The CDR3: CASSLYGETEAFF. The CDR3 DNA reads TGTGCCAGCAGCTTGTATGGAGAGACTGAAGCTTTCTTT.

The chain employs TRBV27 and TRBJ1-1; D is undetermined. The CDR3 sequence is 13 residues long. V was shortened by 5 bases and J by 11 bases, with 18 bases between the two germline ends. Germline CDR1 is MNHEY and CDR2 is SMNVEV (reference sequence). The DNA of the CDR3 is TGTGCCAGCAGTCCCCACCTGGAAGGGTTGGCTTTCTTT. Its translation is CASSPHLEGLAFF.

The chain uses TRBV5-4 and TRBJ2-3, with D possibly TRBD2 on 6 matching bases. V lost 0 bases to trimming and J lost 6 bases, with 14 bases between them. CDR3 length: 15 residues. Germline CDR1 and CDR2: SGHNT and YYREEE (reference sequence). The CDR3 loop is CASSLGSDGGDTQYF. The CDR3 DNA reads as TGTGCCAGCAGCTTGGGGTCCGACGGAGGGGATACGCAGTATTTT.

The CDR3 region has the DNA TGTGCCAGTAGTATGGAGGTGGGAGCTGGGGCCAACGTCCTGACTTTC. This gives the protein CASSMEVGAGANVLTF. V is TRBV19 and J is TRBJ2-6, with a weak D call TRBD2 (5 bases). Germline values: CDR1 LNHDA, CDR2 SQIVND (reference sequence). CDR3 length: 16 residues. V was trimmed by 3 bases and J by 2 bases, leaving 11 bases between them.

This rearrangement joins TRBV12-3 or TRBV12-4 to TRBJ1-1, with 9 bases lining up with TRBD1. The junction had 2 bases not matched to a gene; V was cut back by 2 bases and J by 10 bases. The CDR3 length is 12 residues. The CDR3 nucleotides are TGTGCCAGCAGTTTACCGGACAGGGGAGCTTTCTTT. This gives the protein CASSLPDRGAFF.

The chain links TRBV19 to TRBJ2-3; 9 positions match TRBD1. The germline V gene has CDR1 LNHDA and CDR2 SQIVND (reference sequence). The CDR3 extends over 14 amino acids. Losses at the gene ends were 6 bases for V and 4 bases for J; bases not matched to a gene: 5. For the CDR3, the DNA is TGTGCCAGTAGGACACAGGGGGCCGCAGATACGCAGTATTTT. It encodes CASRTQGAADTQYF.

The rearrangement uses TRBV5-4 and TRBJ2-5; 10 bases align to TRBD2. V dropped 0 bases and J dropped 9; count of bases not matched to a gene: 14. Looked up from germline, CDR1 is SGHNT and CDR2 is YYREEE (reference sequence). The CDR3 totals 17 residues. CDR3 in DNA: TGTGCCAGCAGCTTGGCGCCCCTAGCGGGGGCAGCCAGGGCCCAGTACTTC. Its protein product is CASSLAPLAGAARAQYF.

V gene TRBV7-8 combines with J gene TRBJ1-5, with TRBD1 identical over 7 bases. Germline values: CDR1 SGHVS, CDR2 FQNEAQ. The CDR3 totals 18 residues. Trimming took 3 bases from V and 5 from J; bases not matched to a gene: 16. The CDR3 reads CASSFRPAAAGGYQPQHF. Written as DNA, the CDR3 is TGTGCCAGCAGCTTTCGTCCGGCGGCGGCAGGGGGTTATCAGCCCCAGCATTTT.

This clone has only one observation. This sequence joins TRBV7-8 and TRBJ2-5; 11 bases line up with TRBD2. J was trimmed by 2 bases and V by 8 bases; bases with no gene match: 7. Germline V gene data show CDR1 as SGHVS and CDR2 as FQNEAQ. The CDR3 is 15 amino acids. CDR3 loop: CASRPLAGVQETQYF. CDR3 sequence (DNA): TGTGCCAGCCGCCCACTAGCGGGGGTTCAAGAGACCCAGTACTTC.

The genes are TRBV11-2 and TRBJ1-2; unclear D gene. Looked up from germline, CDR1 is SGHAT and CDR2 is FQNNGV. The CDR3 spans 14 residues. V dropped 1 base and J dropped 2 bases, with 8 bases sitting between them. The CDR3 loop reads CASSLGFVNYGYTF. The CDR3, as DNA: TGTGCCAGCAGCTTAGGGTTCGTGAACTATGGCTACACCTTC.

This chain uses TRBV6-1 with TRBJ1-2, with 7 bases lining up with TRBD1. Germline CDR1 and CDR2: MNHNS and SASEGT. This CDR3 has 14 amino acids. Losses at the gene ends were 0 bases for V and 8 bases for J; bases not matched to a gene: 6. The CDR3 is CASSEAEGARGYTF. In DNA form, the CDR3 reads TGTGCCAGCAGTGAAGCGGAGGGGGCCAGGGGCTACACCTTC.

V and J are TRBV18 and TRBJ1-3, with D perhaps TRBD1 (6 bases). In germline, CDR1 is KGHSH, CDR2 LQKENI. This CDR3 comprises 17 residues. V was pared by 3 bases and J by 2 bases, with 17 bases between. The CDR3 coding sequence is TGTGCCAGCTCACCGACGGGGGGCCTATCGGCTGGAAACACCATATATTTT. Translated, it gives CASSPTGGLSAGNTIYF.

This chain links TRBV9 with TRBJ1-6; the match to TRBD1 covers 7 bases. Germline V gives CDR1 SGDLS, CDR2 YYNGEE. Trimming took 0 bases from V and 0 from J; bases not matched to a gene: 18. This CDR3 is built from 22 residues. The CDR3 sequence is CASSVDGNGDRGKSSYNSPLHF. CDR3 bases: TGTGCCAGCAGCGTAGATGGGAACGGGGACAGAGGAAAAAGCTCCTATAATTCACCCCTCCACTTT.

The chain uses TRBV24-1 and TRBJ2-2; TRBD2 is a possible D gene (6 bases). V was clipped by 9 bases and J by 4 bases, with 14 bases between them. The CDR3 has 14 residues. Germline lookup yields CDR1 KGHDR and CDR2 SFDVKD. This chain's CDR3 is CATSRPAGTGELFF. The CDR3 coding sequence is TGTGCCACCTCTCGACCAGCGGGCACCGGGGAGCTGTTTTTT.

This clone was recorded only once. This chain links TRBV29-1 with TRBJ2-5; no clear D. This CDR3 is 10 amino acids long. Trimming removed 3 bases from V and 5 bases from J, with 4 bases in between. Looked up from germline, CDR1 is SQVTM and CDR2 is ANQGSEA. As DNA, the CDR3 is TGCAGCGTTGAGTCTGAGACCCAGTACTTC. This encodes CSVESETQYF.

The gene calls are TRBV3-1 (or the pseudogene TRBV3-2) and TRBJ2-5; 9 positions match TRBD2. The germline V gene encodes CDR1 LGHDT and CDR2 YNNKEL (reference sequence). The CDR3 contains 15 residues. The trim removed 3 bases at V and 6 bases at J, leaving 8 bases unmatched. The CDR3 is CASSQSGGRHKTQYF. For the CDR3, the DNA is TGTGCCAGCAGCCAGAGCGGGGGGCGCCATAAGACCCAGTACTTC.